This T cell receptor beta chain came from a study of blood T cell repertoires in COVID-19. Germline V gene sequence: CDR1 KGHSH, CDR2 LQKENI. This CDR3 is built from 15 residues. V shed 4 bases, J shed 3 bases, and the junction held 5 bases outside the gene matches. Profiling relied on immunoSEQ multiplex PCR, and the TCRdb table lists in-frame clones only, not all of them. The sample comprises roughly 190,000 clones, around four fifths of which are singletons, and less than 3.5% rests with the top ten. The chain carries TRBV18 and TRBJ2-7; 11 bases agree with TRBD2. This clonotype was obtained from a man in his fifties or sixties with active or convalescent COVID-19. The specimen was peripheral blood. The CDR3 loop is CASSLSGGAYYEQYF. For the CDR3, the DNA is TGTGCCAGCTCACTTAGCGGGGGGGCCTACTACGAGCAGTACTTC.